This TCR beta chain came from a study of human T cells and chemical hapten exposure. TCRdb independently ran MiXCR on the RACE reads; one entry per CDR3 protein. The sample shows around 120,000 distinct CDR3 sequences, about an eighth of them seen only once. Time point given: patch test 1, 2 weeks after DPC sensitization. The treatment was: therapeutic diphenylcyclopropenone sensitization with weekly scalp DPC. Germline CDR1 reads MNHEY; CDR2 reads SVGEGT. CDR3 size: 13 residues. The V and J ends lost 3 bases and 10 bases respectively, with 10 bases between them. The sequence was obtained from a man younger than 35 with alopecia areata. Some clones in this sample may be carry-over from other donors' samples. Sequencing used whole blood, obtained in connection with sensitization to the hapten diphenylcyclopropenone (DPC). This chain uses TRBV6-2 or TRBV6-3 with TRBJ1-6; perhaps TRBD1 as D (6 bases). The CDR3 loop reads CASSYPGVSPLHF. In DNA form, the CDR3 reads TGTGCCAGCAGTTATCCAGGGGTCTCACCCCTCCACTTT.